The rows below give T cell receptor beta chains drawn from one sample of a study of T cells in Graves' hyperthyroidism and ophthalmopathy. TCRdb passed the multiplex PCR reads through MiXCR, listing each CDR3 protein once. The sample has about 380,000 distinct CDR3 sequences, 15% to 20% seen once. Sequenced material: blood. Receptors were obtained from a man younger than 35 with Graves' ophthalmopathy. Each CDR3 is given with its conserved first and last residue. The D gene is left open where the match is weak. Not every row has a clone size; where given, it reads once, few, many or a size class.

d_call j_call clone_size v_call cdr3_nt cdr3_aa
NA TRBJ1-1 NA TRBV3-1 TGTGCCAGCAGCCAAACCCCGGGACACCTGAACACTGAAGCTTTCTTT CASSQTPGHLNTEAFF
NA TRBJ1-4 NA TRBV30 TGTGCCTGGAGCCCGATATTAGGGGAAAAACTGTTTTTT CAWSPILGEKLFF
NA TRBJ1-2 many TRBV6-1 TGTGCCAGCAGTGAAGAACAGGTTCTCTATGGCTACACCTTC CASSEEQVLYGYTF
NA TRBJ2-7 many TRBV18 TGTGCCAGCTCACCAGCCTCCGTGTACGAGCAGTACTTC CASSPASVYEQYF
NA TRBJ1-6 many TRBV28 TGTGCCATCGGTTTGGGCTCCTATAATTCACCCCTCCACTTT CAIGLGSYNSPLHF
NA TRBJ1-2 NA TRBV6-4 TGTGCCAGCAGTGTCAACAGGGACTCCTACTATGGCTACACCTTC CASSVNRDSYYGYTF
NA TRBJ1-1 many TRBV5-1 TGCGCCAGCAGCTTGGATGCGGGGCAAACTGAAGCTTTCTTT CASSLDAGQTEAFF
NA TRBJ2-5 many TRBV27 TGTGCCAGCAGCCCACCCCTGGGGACCCAGTACTTC CASSPPLGTQYF
NA TRBJ1-2 NA TRBV5-1 TGCGCCAGCGCCTCTAGGGTGGGCTCGTTCCTATATGGCTACACCTTC CASASRVGSFLYGYTF
TRBD1 TRBJ2-5 NA TRBV5-1 TGCGCCAGCAGCTCTTCGACAGGGCATCAAGAGACCCAGTACTTC CASSSSTGHQETQYF
NA TRBJ1-4 NA TRBV4-1 TGCGCCAGCAGCCAAACGGAGATCAATGAAAAACTGTTTTTT CASSQTEINEKLFF
NA TRBJ1-4 NA TRBV27 TGTGCCAGCAGTCCCCGACGGGGAAATAATGAAAAACTGTTTTTT CASSPRRGNNEKLFF
NA TRBJ1-6 NA TRBV5-6 TGTGCCAGCAGCTTGCTCAGCCGACAGGATAATTCACCCCTCCACTTT CASSLLSRQDNSPLHF
NA TRBJ2-7 few TRBV4-1 TGCGCCAGCAGCCAAGATCCCGGCAGGCCCTACGAGCAGTACTTC CASSQDPGRPYEQYF
NA TRBJ2-2 NA TRBV7-3 TGTGCCAGCAGCTTCGAGGGGGAGGCCGGGGAGCTGTTTTTT CASSFEGEAGELFF
TRBD2 TRBJ2-5 few TRBV10-2 TGCGCCAGCGGGGGTAGCGGGACGTCCCAAGAGACCCAGTACTTC CASGGSGTSQETQYF
NA TRBJ1-2 few TRBV27 TGTGCCAGCAGTATCGGGATCCTAGGCGGCTACACCTTC CASSIGILGGYTF
NA TRBJ2-1 NA TRBV2 TGTGCCAGCAGTGGACGGATCAATGCGCAGTTCTTC CASSGRINAQFF
NA TRBJ1-4 many TRBV3-1 TGTGCCAGCAGCCAAGATTACGAAAAACTGTTTTTT CASSQDYEKLFF
NA TRBJ2-7 few TRBV5-6 TGTGCCAGCAACGGACGGATGAGCTCCTACGAGCAGTACTTC CASNGRMSSYEQYF
NA TRBJ1-2 NA TRBV27 TGTGCCAGCAGTTTATCGCCGGGGTCTGATTATGGCTACACCTTC CASSLSPGSDYGYTF
TRBD1 TRBJ1-4 few TRBV19 TGTGCCAGTACGTGGGGGACAGGATCCGAGGAAAAACTGTTTTTT CASTWGTGSEEKLFF
TRBD1 TRBJ2-1 NA TRBV20-1 TGCAGTGCTAGGGGACAGTACAATGAGCAGTTCTTC CSARGQYNEQFF
NA TRBJ1-1 many TRBV28 TGTGCCAGCAGTTTTAAGGGTGAAGCTTTCTTT CASSFKGEAFF
NA TRBJ2-7 NA TRBV2 TGTGCCAGCAGTGAAGCCGGCGCACAGGCCTACGAGCAGTACTTC CASSEAGAQAYEQYF
TRBD1 TRBJ2-7 NA TRBV2 TGTGCCAGCAGTGAAGGATGGACGGACAGGGGATACGAGCAGTACTTC CASSEGWTDRGYEQYF
NA TRBJ2-7 few TRBV28 TGTGCCAGCAGCTCCCCGACCGAAAACGAATCCTACGAGCAGTACTTC CASSSPTENESYEQYF
TRBD1 TRBJ1-2 many TRBV18 TGTGCCAGCTCACCACCGGACAGGTCAGATGGCTACACCTTC CASSPPDRSDGYTF
TRBD1 TRBJ2-3 many TRBV7-9 TGTGCCAGCAGTTGGGACAGGGGATCGGCAGATACGCAGTATTTT CASSWDRGSADTQYF
NA TRBJ2-7 many TRBV6-1 TGTGCCAGCAGCAAAGACAGTGGGACCTACGAGCAGTACTTC CASSKDSGTYEQYF
TRBD1 TRBJ2-6 few TRBV5-6 TGTGCCAGCAGCACGGGACAGGGTCTCCCTGGAGGGGCCAACGTCCTGACTTTC CASSTGQGLPGGANVLTF
TRBD1 TRBJ2-6 NA TRBV6-2/TRBV6-3 TGTGCCAGCAGACCTATCGGACAGGGGGCGCGGGGGGCCAACGTCCTGACTTTC CASRPIGQGARGANVLTF
NA TRBJ2-3 many TRBV5-1 TGCGCCAGCAGCTTGCAAGGGCTCAGCACAGATACGCAGTATTTT CASSLQGLSTDTQYF
NA TRBJ2-7 NA TRBV2 TGTGCCAGCCTAGCAGGCTCCTACGAGCAGTACTTC CASLAGSYEQYF
NA TRBJ1-4 NA TRBV5-6 TGTGCCAGCAGCTTTTCCGGGATCCAAAAACTGTTTTTT CASSFSGIQKLFF
TRBD1 TRBJ2-7 NA TRBV13 TGTGCCAGCAGCTTAGCAACCGGACAGGGTAGCTCCTACGAGCAGTACTTC CASSLATGQGSSYEQYF
TRBD2 TRBJ2-3 NA TRBV7-2 TGTGCCAGCAGCTTGGGCGGGGGGCTCGGAGATACGCAGTATTTT CASSLGGGLGDTQYF
NA TRBJ1-3 NA TRBV5-1 TGCGCCAGCAGCCTAGGGGGGGTTGAAAACACCATATATTTT CASSLGGVENTIYF
TRBD1 TRBJ1-2 once TRBV2 TGTGCCAGCAGCGCCCACCGGGACAGGGGGCTTGACTATGGCTACACCTTC CASSAHRDRGLDYGYTF
NA TRBJ1-1 many TRBV10-3 TGTGCCATCAGTGAGTCCCGGACAGTGAACACTGAAGCTTTCTTT CAISESRTVNTEAFF
TRBD2 TRBJ2-1 few TRBV9 TGTGCCAGCAGCCCTCAGGCGGGGGGCTACAATGAGCAGTTCTTC CASSPQAGGYNEQFF
NA TRBJ1-2 many TRBV7-8 TGTGCCAGCAGCACACACTCCCAAGGGAATAGTTATGGCTACACCTTC CASSTHSQGNSYGYTF